This T cell receptor beta chain was recorded in a study of chemoradiotherapy in HPV16-positive cancers. Turning to the study itself: Candidate HPV-specific clones and shared TCR motifs came from a couple of HPV16-positive patients.

Looked up from germline, CDR1 is SGHVS and CDR2 is FQNEAQ. Between the trimmed V and J ends, which lost 7 bases and 7 bases, there was a span of 16 bases. The CDR3 consists of 14 residues. Profiled with immunoSEQ multiplex PCR; TCRdb holds only in-frame clones, not every one. The sample holds approximately 2,300 clones, around nine tenths seen once. The chain links TRBV7-8 to TRBJ2-2; the D gene is possibly TRBD2 (5 bases). This TCR came from a human donor with HPV-associated anogenital cancer. The sequences come from tumor tissue, collected from a patient who underwent chemoradiotherapy. This chain's CDR3 is CASIPLRVFGELFF. The DNA for the CDR3 is TGTGCCAGCATCCCTTTGCGGGTGTTCGGGGAGCTGTTTTTT. Variable domain in full (rest from reference TRBV7-8 and TRBJ2-2): GAGVSQSPRYKVAKRGQDVALRCDPISGHVSLFWYQQALGQGPEFLTYFQNEAQLDKSGLPSDRFFAERPEGSVSTLKIQRTQQEDSAVYLCASIPLRVFGELFFGEGSRLTVL.